The 11 T cell receptor beta chains below all came from one sample that was sequenced in a study of cytomegalovirus exposure and HLA in healthy donors (dated 2017 in TCRdb). Libraries came from the immunoSEQ multiplex PCR assay. For the multiplex PCR, a mixture combining 60 forward primers for TCR Vbeta segments and 13 reverse primers for TCR Jbeta segments was used. Not all clones reach the TCRdb copy of this immuneACCESS table, which keeps in-frame sequences only. Checked studies attribute under half of the gap to unresolved V genes and leave the rest unexplained. The sample table lists about 160,000 clones, around four fifths of them with a count of one. The top ten clonotypes cover 6% to 8% of the sample. Specimen: PBMCs. The source is a male donor in good health and CMV-seropositive.

About this clone itself: Germline and junction disagree at one end, which may indicate a read error. The chain carries TRBV5-1 and TRBJ1-2; 7 bases match TRBD1. This CDR3 is built from 15 residues. Germline CDR1 and CDR2: SGHRS and YFSETQ. DNA for the CDR3: TGCGCCAGCAGCGCTTATGAGGGGGCTAAATATGGCTACACCTTC. Encoded protein: CASSAYEGAKYGYTF. The variable domain in full, with the rest retrieved from reference TRBV5-1 and TRBJ1-2, is KAGVTQTPRYLIKTRGQQVTLSCSPISGHRSVSWYQQTPGQGLQFLFEYFSETQRNKGNFPGRFSGRQFSNSRSEMNVSTLELGDSALYLCASSAYEGAKYGYTFGSGTRLTVV.

A few counts support this clone. The chain has TRBV7-3 and TRBJ2-1, with D possibly TRBD1 on 5 matching bases. The CDR3 has 13 residues. The germline V and J ends were trimmed by 2 bases and 9 bases, with 11 bases remaining between them. Germline-derived CDR1 and CDR2 are SGHTA and FQGTGA. CDR3 in DNA: TGTGCCAGCAGCTTAGGTTTCCAGGGTGAGCAGTTCTTC. Protein product: CASSLGFQGEQFF.

V and J are TRBV2 and TRBJ2-5, with a possible D match to TRBD1 (6 bases). Judging by the DNA end, TRBJ2-7 fits better; the J call may be wrong. Germline loops: CDR1 SNHLY, CDR2 FYNNEI. CDR3 length: 15 amino acids. The chain's CDR3 is CASRADRPSSYEQYF. CDR3 in DNA: TGTGCCAGCAGAGCGGACAGACCGAGCTCCTACGAGCAGTACTTC.

This clone has more than one count but fewer than ten. The V gene is TRBV18, the J gene TRBJ1-1; no firm D call. Germline V CDR1 and CDR2: KGHSH, LQKENI. This CDR3 region has 13 residues. V dropped 3 bases and J dropped 3 bases, with 8 bases sitting between them. This CDR3 reads CASSPLVDTEAFF. The CDR3 bases are TGTGCCAGCTCACCCCTCGTTGACACTGAAGCTTTCTTT.

V usage is TRBV2 and J usage is TRBJ2-1; TRBD2 matches 7 bases. The germline CDR1 and CDR2 sequences are SNHLY and FYNNEI. The V and J ends lost 5 bases and 7 bases, in that order; junction bases with no gene match: 11. CDR3 length: 15 residues. CDR3: CASSKERTSENEQFF. The DNA of the CDR3 is TGTGCCAGCAGTAAGGAGAGGACTAGTGAGAATGAGCAGTTCTTC.

DNA of the CDR3: TGTGCCAGCAGCCCCCCGGGGGCGGCGGGGGGATACAATGAGCAGTTCTTC. This gives the protein CASSPPGAAGGYNEQFF. The rearrangement joins TRBV7-9 to TRBJ2-1; 8 nucleotides line up with TRBD2. V was clipped by 5 bases and J by 4 bases; unmatched bases: 13. This CDR3 comprises 17 residues. Germline values: CDR1 SEHNR, CDR2 FQNEAQ (reference sequence).

The chain links TRBV15 to TRBJ2-1; 11 bases match TRBD2. V was clipped by 0 bases and J by 5 bases; unmatched bases: 12. Germline V gene data show CDR1 as LNHNV and CDR2 as YYDKDF (reference sequence). CDR3 size: 19 residues. The CDR3: CATSRDPPRGSGGDNEQFF. CDR3 nucleotides: TGTGCCACCAGCAGAGATCCCCCACGGGGTAGCGGGGGGGACAATGAGCAGTTCTTC. The whole variable domain, filled in from reference TRBV15 and TRBJ2-1, reads DAMVIQNPRYQVTQFGKPVTLSCSQTLNHNVMYWYQQKSSQAPKLLFHYYDKDFNNEADTPDNFQSRRPNTSFCFLDIRSPGLGDTAMYLCATSRDPPRGSGGDNEQFFGPGTRLTVL.

V is TRBV6-6 and J is TRBJ2-1; 7 bases match TRBD2. This CDR3 is built from 16 residues. The V segment lost 0 bases and the J segment 7 bases; nucleotides outside the gene matches: 9. Germline V gene sequence: CDR1 MNHNY, CDR2 SVGAGI (reference sequence). The CDR3 DNA is TGTGCCAGCAGTTACTCCTACGGGGGGAATGAGAATGAGCAGTTCTTC. It yields the protein CASSYSYGGNENEQFF.

This chain links TRBV13 with TRBJ2-1, with TRBD2 identical over 9 bases. Germline values: CDR1 PRHDT, CDR2 FYEKMQ (reference sequence). The CDR3 is 19 residues long. The junction had 13 bases not matched to a gene; V was cut back by 3 bases and J by 1 base. CDR3 sequence: CASSFSGGGAILSYNEQFF. The CDR3 DNA sequence: TGTGCCAGCAGCTTCTCTGGCGGGGGGGCCATTTTATCCTACAATGAGCAGTTCTTC. Drawing the rest from reference TRBV13 and TRBJ2-1, the complete variable domain is AAGVIQSPRHLIKEKRETATLKCYPIPRHDTVYWYQQGPGQDPQFLISFYEKMQSDKGSIPDRFSAQQFSDYHSELNMSSLELGDSALYFCASSFSGGGAILSYNEQFFGPGTRLTVL.

This chain joins TRBV5-8 and TRBJ1-6, with D maybe TRBD1 (6 bases). This CDR3 spans 14 amino acids. Germline V gives CDR1 SGHTS, CDR2 YDEGEE. The V and J ends lost 1 base and 7 bases respectively, with 9 bases between them. In nucleotides, the CDR3 is TGTGCCAGCAGCTTGTATACAGGGAATTCACCCCTCCACTTT. Encoded protein: CASSLYTGNSPLHF. The complete variable domain, with remaining parts taken from reference TRBV5-8 and TRBJ1-6, reads EAGVTQSPTHLIKTRGQQATLRCSPISGHTSVYWYQQALGLGLQFLLWYDEGEERNRGNFPPRFSGRQFPNYSSELNVNALELEDSALYLCASSLYTGNSPLHFGNGTRLTVT.

This clone was observed a few times. This chain connects TRBV13 to TRBJ1-4, with D possibly TRBD1 on 6 matching bases. CDR3 length: 15 amino acids. V was pared by 5 bases and J by 2 bases, with 12 bases between. The V gene's germline CDR1 is PRHDT and CDR2 FYEKMQ (reference sequence). In DNA form, the CDR3 reads TGTGCCAGCAGCGTCACAGGGTATACTAATGAAAAACTGTTTTTT. Its protein product is CASSVTGYTNEKLFF.